Reported below is one TCR beta chain. The germline gives CDR1 SGHTS, CDR2 YDEGEE. The germline V and J ends were trimmed by 6 bases and 0 bases, with 12 bases remaining between them. This CDR3 has 14 amino acids. TCRdb keeps only in-frame clones here, not all; method: immunoSEQ multiplex PCR. The data show 85,000 or so clones, with 81% seen just once and about 45% held by the top ten. This entry comes from a study of blood T cell repertoires in COVID-19. For the study at large: Sites across the United States, Italy and Spain contributed samples from acute and convalescent COVID-19. The cDNA or gDNA used as material had been derived from T cells, B-cell-depleted T cells, or PBMCs.

Sequences were obtained from peripheral blood. This chain joins TRBV5-8 and TRBJ1-1, with TRBD1 as a possible D gene (6 bases). This TCR was sampled from a man older than 75 with acute or convalescent COVID-19. CDR3: CASNLRDMNTEAFF. The CDR3 DNA sequence: TGTGCCAGCAACTTAAGGGACATGAACACTGAAGCTTTCTTT.